The entry below gives a single T cell receptor beta chain sequence along with its context. Its target is unknown. This specimen belongs to a study of beta chain features in type 1 diabetes. About the research overall: The patient and healthy donor groups were comparable for age, gender and cell yields.

Points from the study as a whole: It was not settled here whether HLA type affects TCRB rearrangement.

Every donor provided one heparinised blood draw, which averaged about 110 mL. CD4+ naive, central memory, regulatory and stem cell-like memory cells were sorted via CD45RO/CCR7/CD25/CD127/CD95/CD27. Since all of the isolated RNA was reverse transcribed, expressed TCRB transcripts were what got sequenced. Sequencing was performed with immunoSEQ multiplex PCR; in TCRdb, only in-frame clones are kept and a portion is missing. Among around 190,000 clones listed, about 13% were seen once. This TCR was sampled from a woman aged 18-35 years in good health. Input material: central memory CD4+ T cells from blood.

The CDR3 nucleotides read TGTGCCAGCAGTCAACGACAGGGTGCCCACGAGCAGTACTTC. It is translated as CASSQRQGAHEQYF. This rearrangement joins TRBV27 to TRBJ2-7; TRBD1 agrees at 7 bases. The CDR3 covers 14 residues. The V gene end was trimmed by 5 bases and the J gene end by 5 bases; junction bases not matched to a gene: 9. Per germline, CDR1 MNHEY and CDR2 SMNVEV (reference sequence).